The source of this T cell receptor beta chain is a study of regulatory T cells in long-lasting Graves disease. Study at large: Over 5 years of antithyroid drugs with positive TSH receptor antibodies was taken to mean persistent Graves' disease. Findings of the study overall: Favoring TRBV28, TRBJ1-2 and TRBJ2-5 was a feature seen in persistent disease. Between persistent patients, about 2,700 public clonotypes were shared, exceeding the 900 to 1,000 shared between new patients.

On this clonotype itself: What it binds is unknown.

Deletions cut 3 bases from V and 8 bases from J, with 11 bases between. CDR1 and CDR2 from the germline V gene are SGHRS and YFSETQ. This CDR3 has 12 residues. Time point here: persistent/refractory GD, antithyroid drugs over 5 years with positive TRAb. Scientists built the TCR library using RNA that was extracted from PBMCs. An approximately 10-milliliter sample of peripheral blood was drawn into EDTA tubes. Building of the TCR beta libraries involved iRepertoire HTBI primers and Arm-PCR of CDR3 regions. Using its own MiXCR run on the multiplex PCR reads, TCRdb lists one record per CDR3 protein. The table lists around 460,000 distinct CDR3 sequences, 20% to 25% of them singletons, with approximately 6.4% in the top ten.

The chain recombines TRBV5-1 with TRBJ1-2; maybe TRBD1 (6 bases). This TCR came from a female donor with Graves disease. The sample consisted of peripheral blood mononuclear cells (PBMCs), taken when the disease was refractory, from a patient treated with antithyroid drugs. This chain's CDR3 is CASSYNREGYTF. CDR3 coding DNA: TGCGCCAGCAGCTACAACAGGGAGGGCTACACCTTC.